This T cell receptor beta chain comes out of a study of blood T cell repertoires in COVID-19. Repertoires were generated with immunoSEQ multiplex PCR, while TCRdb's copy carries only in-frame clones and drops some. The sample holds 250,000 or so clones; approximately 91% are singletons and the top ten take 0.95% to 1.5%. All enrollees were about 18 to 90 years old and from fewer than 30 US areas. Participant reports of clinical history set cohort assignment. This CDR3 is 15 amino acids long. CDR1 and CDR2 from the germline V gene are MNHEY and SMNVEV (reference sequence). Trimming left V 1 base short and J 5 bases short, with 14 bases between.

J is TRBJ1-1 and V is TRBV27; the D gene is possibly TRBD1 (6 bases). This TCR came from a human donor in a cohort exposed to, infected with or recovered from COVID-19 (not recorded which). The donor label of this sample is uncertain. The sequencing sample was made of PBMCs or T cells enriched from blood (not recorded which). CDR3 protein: CASSLFGGQGTEAFF. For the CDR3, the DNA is TGTGCCAGCAGTTTATTCGGGGGGCAGGGGACTGAAGCTTTCTTT.